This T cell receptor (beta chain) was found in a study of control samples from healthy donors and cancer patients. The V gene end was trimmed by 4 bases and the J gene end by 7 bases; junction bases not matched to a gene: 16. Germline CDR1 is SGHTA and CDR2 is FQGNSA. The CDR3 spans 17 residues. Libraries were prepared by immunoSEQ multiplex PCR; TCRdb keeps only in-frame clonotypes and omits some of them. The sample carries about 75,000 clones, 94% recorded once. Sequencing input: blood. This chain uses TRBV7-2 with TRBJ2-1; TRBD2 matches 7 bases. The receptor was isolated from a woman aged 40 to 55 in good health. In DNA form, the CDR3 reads TGTGCCAGCAGCTCTTCCGCGGGAGCATTCGTAAGGAATGAGCAGTTCTTC. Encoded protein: CASSSSAGAFVRNEQFF.